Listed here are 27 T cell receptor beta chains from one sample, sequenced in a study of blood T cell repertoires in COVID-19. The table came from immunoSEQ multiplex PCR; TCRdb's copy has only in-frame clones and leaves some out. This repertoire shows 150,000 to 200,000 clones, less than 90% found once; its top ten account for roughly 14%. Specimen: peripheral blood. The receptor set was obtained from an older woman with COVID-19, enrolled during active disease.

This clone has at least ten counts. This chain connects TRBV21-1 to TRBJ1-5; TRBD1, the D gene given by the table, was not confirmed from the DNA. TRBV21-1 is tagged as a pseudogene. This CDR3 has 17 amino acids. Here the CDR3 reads CASSKERAGQGVKPQHF. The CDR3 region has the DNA TGTGCCAGCAGCAAAGAGAGAGCGGGACAGGGTGTAAAGCCCCAGCATTTT.

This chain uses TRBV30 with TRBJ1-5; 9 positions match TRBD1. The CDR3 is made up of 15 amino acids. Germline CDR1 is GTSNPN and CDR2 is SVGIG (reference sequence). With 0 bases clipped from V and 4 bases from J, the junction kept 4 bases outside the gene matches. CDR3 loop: CAWSVGQGPNQPQHF. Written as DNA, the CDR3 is TGTGCCTGGAGTGTGGGACAGGGACCTAATCAGCCCCAGCATTTT.

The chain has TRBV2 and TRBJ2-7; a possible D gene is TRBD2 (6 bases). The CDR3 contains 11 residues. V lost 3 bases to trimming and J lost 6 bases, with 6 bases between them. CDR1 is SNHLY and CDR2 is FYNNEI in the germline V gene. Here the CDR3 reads CASSEGGEQYF. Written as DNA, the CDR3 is TGTGCCAGCAGTGAGGGAGGCGAGCAGTACTTC.

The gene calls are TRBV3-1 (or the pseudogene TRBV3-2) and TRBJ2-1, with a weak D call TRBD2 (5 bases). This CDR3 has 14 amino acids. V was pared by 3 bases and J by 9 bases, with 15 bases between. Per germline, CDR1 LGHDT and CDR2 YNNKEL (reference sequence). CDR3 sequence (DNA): TGTGCCAGCAGCCACCGGGGAGAGGGAAGTGAGCAGTTCTTC. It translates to CASSHRGEGSEQFF.

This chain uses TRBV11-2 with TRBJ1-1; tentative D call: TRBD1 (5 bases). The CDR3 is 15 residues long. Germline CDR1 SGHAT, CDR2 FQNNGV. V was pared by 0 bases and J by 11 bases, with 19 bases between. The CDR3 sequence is CASSLDAGRIYSAFF. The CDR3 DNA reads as TGTGCCAGCAGCTTAGATGCAGGGAGGATTTACTCTGCTTTCTTT.

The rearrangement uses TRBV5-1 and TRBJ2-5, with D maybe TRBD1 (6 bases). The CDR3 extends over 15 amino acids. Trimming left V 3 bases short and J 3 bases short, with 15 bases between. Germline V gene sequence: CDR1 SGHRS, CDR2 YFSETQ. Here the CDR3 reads CASSWTGTTEETQYF. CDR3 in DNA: TGCGCCAGCAGCTGGACCGGGACAACGGAAGAGACCCAGTACTTC.

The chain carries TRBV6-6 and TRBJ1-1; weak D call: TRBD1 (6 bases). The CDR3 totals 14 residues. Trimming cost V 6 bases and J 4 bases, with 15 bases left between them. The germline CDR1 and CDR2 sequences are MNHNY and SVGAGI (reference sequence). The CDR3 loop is CASSPTGRGTEAFF. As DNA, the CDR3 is TGTGCCAGCAGCCCAACAGGGAGAGGCACTGAAGCTTTCTTT.

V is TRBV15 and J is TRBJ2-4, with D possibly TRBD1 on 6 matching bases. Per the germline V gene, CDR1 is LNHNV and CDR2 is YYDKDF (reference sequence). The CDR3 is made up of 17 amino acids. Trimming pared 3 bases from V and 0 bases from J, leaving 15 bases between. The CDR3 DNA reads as TGTGCCACCAGCAGGTTGACAGGAGAACTAGCCAAAAACATTCAGTACTTC. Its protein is CATSRLTGELAKNIQYF.

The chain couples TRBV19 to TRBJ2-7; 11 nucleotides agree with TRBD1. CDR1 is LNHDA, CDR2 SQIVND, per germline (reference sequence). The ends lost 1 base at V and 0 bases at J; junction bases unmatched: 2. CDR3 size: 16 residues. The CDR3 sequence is CASSIVGTGGSYEQYF. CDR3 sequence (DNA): TGTGCCAGTAGTATAGTGGGGACAGGGGGCTCCTACGAGCAGTACTTC. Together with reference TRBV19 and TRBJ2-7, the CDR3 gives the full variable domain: DGGITQSPKYLFRKEGQNVTLSCEQNLNHDAMYWYRQDPGQGLRLIYYSQIVNDFQKGDIAEGYSVSREKKESFPLTVTSAQKNPTAFYLCASSIVGTGGSYEQYFGPGTRLTVT.

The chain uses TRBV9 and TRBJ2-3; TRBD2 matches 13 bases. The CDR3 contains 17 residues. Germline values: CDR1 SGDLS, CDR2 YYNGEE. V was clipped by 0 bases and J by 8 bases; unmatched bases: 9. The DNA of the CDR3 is TGTGCCAGCAGCGTAGCGGTCACTAGCGGGGGGGCCTTTACGCAGTATTTT. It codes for CASSVAVTSGGAFTQYF.

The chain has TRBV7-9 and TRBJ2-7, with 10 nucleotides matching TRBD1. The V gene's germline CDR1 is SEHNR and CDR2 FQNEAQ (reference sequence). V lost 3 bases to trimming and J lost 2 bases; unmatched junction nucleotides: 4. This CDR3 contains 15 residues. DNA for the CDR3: TGTGCCAGCAGCTTGGACAGGGGGGTTACCTACGAGCAGTACTTC. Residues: CASSLDRGVTYEQYF.

CDR3 sequence reads: CASHPPAGEGEQFF. The CDR3 DNA sequence: TGCGCCAGCCATCCCCCGGCAGGGGAAGGTGAGCAGTTCTTC. The rearrangement joins TRBV5-1 to TRBJ2-1; possible D gene TRBD1, 6 bases. The V gene lost 7 bases and the J gene lost 9 bases, with 20 bases spanning the gap. The germline V gene has CDR1 SGHRS and CDR2 YFSETQ. CDR3 length: 14 amino acids.

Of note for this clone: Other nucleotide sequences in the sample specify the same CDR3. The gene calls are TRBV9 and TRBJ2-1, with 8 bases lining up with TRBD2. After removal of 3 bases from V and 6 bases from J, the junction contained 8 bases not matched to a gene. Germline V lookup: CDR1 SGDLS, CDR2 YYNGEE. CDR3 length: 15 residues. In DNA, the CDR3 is TGTGCCAGCAGCGCCGGACTAGCTCTAGGCAATGAGCAGTTCTTC. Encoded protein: CASSAGLALGNEQFF.

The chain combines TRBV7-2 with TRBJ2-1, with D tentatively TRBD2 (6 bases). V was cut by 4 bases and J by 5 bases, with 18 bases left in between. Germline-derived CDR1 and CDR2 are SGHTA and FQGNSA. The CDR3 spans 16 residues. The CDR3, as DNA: TGTGCCAGCAGCTCCATGACTAGAGCGCCCAACAATGAGCAGTTCTTC. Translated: CASSSMTRAPNNEQFF. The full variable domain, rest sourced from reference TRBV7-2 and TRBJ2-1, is GAGVSQSPSNKVTEKGKDVELRCDPISGHTALYWYRQSLGQGLEFLIYFQGNSAPDKSGLPSDRFSAERTGGSVSTLTIQRTQQEDSAVYLCASSSMTRAPNNEQFFGPGTRLTVL.

The CDR3 loop is CASSQRESSYNEQFF. DNA of the CDR3: TGTGCCAGCAGTCAGCGGGAGAGCTCCTACAATGAGCAGTTCTTC. The rearrangement joins TRBV2 to TRBJ2-1; 8 bases match TRBD2. Unmatched junction bases numbered 3, after V lost 5 bases and J lost 0 bases. The CDR3 consists of 15 residues. Germline CDR1 is SNHLY and CDR2 is FYNNEI.

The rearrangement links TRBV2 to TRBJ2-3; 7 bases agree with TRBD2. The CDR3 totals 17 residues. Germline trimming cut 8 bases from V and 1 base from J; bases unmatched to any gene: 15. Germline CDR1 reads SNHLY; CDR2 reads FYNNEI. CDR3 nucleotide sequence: TGTGCCAGCCTGGGCGGGAGTTTGAGTCGGGGCACAGATACGCAGTATTTT. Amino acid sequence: CASLGGSLSRGTDTQYF.

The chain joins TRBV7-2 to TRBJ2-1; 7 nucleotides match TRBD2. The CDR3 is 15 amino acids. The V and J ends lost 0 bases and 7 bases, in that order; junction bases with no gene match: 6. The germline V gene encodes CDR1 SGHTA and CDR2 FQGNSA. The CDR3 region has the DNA TGTGCCAGCAGCTTAGCAGGGAGGGCTATAAATGAGCAGTTCTTC. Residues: CASSLAGRAINEQFF.

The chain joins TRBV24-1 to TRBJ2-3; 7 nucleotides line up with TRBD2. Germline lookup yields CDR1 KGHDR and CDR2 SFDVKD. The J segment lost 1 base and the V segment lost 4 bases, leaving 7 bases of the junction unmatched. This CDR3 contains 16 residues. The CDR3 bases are TGTGCCACCAGTGAGGATAGGGAGGGAGGCACAGATACGCAGTATTTT. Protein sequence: CATSEDREGGTDTQYF.

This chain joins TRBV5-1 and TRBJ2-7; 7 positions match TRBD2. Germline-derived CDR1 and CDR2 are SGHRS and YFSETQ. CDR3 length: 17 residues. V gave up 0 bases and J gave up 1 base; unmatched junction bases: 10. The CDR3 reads CASSLAASGLASYEQYF. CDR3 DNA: TGCGCCAGCAGCTTGGCCGCTAGCGGCTTAGCATCCTACGAGCAGTACTTC.

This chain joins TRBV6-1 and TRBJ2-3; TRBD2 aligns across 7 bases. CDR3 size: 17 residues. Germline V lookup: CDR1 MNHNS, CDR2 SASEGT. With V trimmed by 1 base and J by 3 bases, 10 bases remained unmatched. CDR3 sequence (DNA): TGTGCCAGCAGTGAAGGGGGAGGGACGAGGGTTACAGATACGCAGTATTTT. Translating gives CASSEGGGTRVTDTQYF.

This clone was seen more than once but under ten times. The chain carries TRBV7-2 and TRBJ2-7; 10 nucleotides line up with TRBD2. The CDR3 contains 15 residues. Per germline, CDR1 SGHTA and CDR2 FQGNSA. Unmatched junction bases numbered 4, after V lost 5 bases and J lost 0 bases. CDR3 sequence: CASSLSGGSSYEQYF. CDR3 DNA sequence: TGTGCCAGCAGCCTTAGCGGGGGGAGCTCCTACGAGCAGTACTTC.

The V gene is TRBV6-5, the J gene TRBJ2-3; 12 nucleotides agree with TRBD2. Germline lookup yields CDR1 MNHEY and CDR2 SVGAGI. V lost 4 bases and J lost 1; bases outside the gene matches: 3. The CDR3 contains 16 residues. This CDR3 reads CASSLTSGRGTDTQYF. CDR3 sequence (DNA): TGTGCCAGCAGTTTGACTAGCGGGAGAGGCACAGATACGCAGTATTTT.

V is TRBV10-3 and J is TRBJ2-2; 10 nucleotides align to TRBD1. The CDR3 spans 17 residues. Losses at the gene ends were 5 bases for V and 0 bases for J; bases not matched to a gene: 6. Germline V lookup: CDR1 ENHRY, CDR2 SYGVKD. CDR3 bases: TGTGCCATCAGTCCGGGACAGGGGATAGCGAACACCGGGGAGCTGTTTTTT. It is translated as CAISPGQGIANTGELFF.

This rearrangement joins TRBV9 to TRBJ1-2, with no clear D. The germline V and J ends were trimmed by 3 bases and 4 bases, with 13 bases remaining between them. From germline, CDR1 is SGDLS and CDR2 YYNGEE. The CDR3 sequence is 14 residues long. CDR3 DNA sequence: TGTGCCAGCAGCGGCTTTGAAGGGAGCTATGGCTACACCTTC. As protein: CASSGFEGSYGYTF.

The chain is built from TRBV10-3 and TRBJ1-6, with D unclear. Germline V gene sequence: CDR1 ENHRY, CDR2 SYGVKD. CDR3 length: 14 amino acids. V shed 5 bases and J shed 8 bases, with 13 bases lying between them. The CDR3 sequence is CAISIREGDSPLHF. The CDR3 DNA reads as TGTGCCATCAGTATTAGGGAGGGAGATTCACCCCTCCACTTT.

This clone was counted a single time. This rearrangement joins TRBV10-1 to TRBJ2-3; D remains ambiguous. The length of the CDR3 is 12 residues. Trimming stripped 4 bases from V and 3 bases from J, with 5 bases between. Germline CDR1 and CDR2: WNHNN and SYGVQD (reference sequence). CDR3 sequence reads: CASSGATDTQYF. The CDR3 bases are TGCGCCAGCAGTGGTGCGACAGATACGCAGTATTTT.

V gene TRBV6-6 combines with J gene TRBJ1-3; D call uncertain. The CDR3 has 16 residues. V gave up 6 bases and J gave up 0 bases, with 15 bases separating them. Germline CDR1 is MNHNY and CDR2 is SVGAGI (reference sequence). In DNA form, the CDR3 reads TGTGCCAGCAGCCCCCAGGACTTCGGCTCTGGAAACACCATATATTTT. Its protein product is CASSPQDFGSGNTIYF.